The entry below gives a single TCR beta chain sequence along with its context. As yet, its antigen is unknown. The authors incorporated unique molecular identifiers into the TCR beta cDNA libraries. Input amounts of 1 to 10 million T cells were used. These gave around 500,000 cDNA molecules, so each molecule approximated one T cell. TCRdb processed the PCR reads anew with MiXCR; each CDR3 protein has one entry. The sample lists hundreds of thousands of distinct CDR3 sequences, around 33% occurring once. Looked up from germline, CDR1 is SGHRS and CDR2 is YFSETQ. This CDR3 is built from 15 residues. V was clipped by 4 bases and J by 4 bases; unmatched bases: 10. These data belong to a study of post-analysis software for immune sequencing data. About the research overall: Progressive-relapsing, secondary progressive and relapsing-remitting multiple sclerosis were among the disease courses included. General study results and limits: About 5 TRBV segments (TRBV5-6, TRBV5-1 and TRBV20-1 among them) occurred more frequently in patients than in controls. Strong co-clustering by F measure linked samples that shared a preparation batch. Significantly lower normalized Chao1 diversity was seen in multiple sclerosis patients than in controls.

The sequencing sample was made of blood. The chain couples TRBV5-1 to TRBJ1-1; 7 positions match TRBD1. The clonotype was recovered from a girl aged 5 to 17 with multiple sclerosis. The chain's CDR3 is CASSPQDRAGTEAFF. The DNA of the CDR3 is TGCGCCAGCAGCCCTCAAGACAGGGCGGGCACTGAAGCTTTCTTT. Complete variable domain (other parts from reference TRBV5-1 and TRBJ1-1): KAGVTQTPRYLIKTRGQQVTLSCSPISGHRSVSWYQQTPGQGLQFLFEYFSETQRNKGNFPGRFSGRQFSNSRSEMNVSTLELGDSALYLCASSPQDRAGTEAFFGQGTRLTVV.